This T cell receptor (beta chain) came from a study of cytomegalovirus exposure and HLA in healthy donors. After removal of 7 bases from V and 7 bases from J, the junction contained 11 bases not matched to a gene. Germline V gene lookup returns CDR1 SNHLY and CDR2 FYNNEI. This CDR3 contains 15 residues. PCR used 60 Vbeta primers and 13 Jbeta primers. Clones were read by immunoSEQ multiplex PCR, and TCRdb kept only the in-frame ones, dropping some. The sample contains some 250,000 clones, about 80% of which appear only once. As for this clone: Its specificity is not known.

Study-level findings and limits: CMV serostatus was the only immune exposure information that was available. Rare TCR sequences predominated, though certain public TCRs were found in many donors.

Material: PBMCs. The rearrangement links TRBV2 to TRBJ1-4, with 8 positions matching TRBD1. The receptor was derived from a woman between 55 and 75 years old in good health and CMV-seropositive. CDR3 sequence (DNA): TGTGCCAGCACTAAACAACAGGGGGTGGGTGAAAAACTGTTTTTT. Its protein product is CASTKQQGVGEKLFF.